Presented here are 22 T cell receptor beta chains from one specimen sequenced in a study of T-cell reconstitution after alpha-beta-depleted transplantation in children. Unique molecular identifiers were incorporated when the TCRbeta library was constructed. One entry per CDR3 protein, called by TCRdb with MiXCR from the PCR reads. The sample consists of approximately 490,000 distinct CDR3 sequences, roughly an eighth of them appearing once. The sample consisted of PBMCs from the stem cell graft donor, taken from the stem cell graft. These receptors were obtained from a human donor who donated a stem cell graft to a child with combined immunodeficiency.

This clonotype was observed a handful of times. V usage is TRBV28 and J usage is TRBJ1-5, with 9 nucleotides matching TRBD1. J gave up 1 base and V 5 bases, and 6 bases lay outside the gene matches. CDR1 is MDHEN, CDR2 SYDVKM, per germline. The CDR3 covers 16 residues. Written as DNA, the CDR3 is TGTGCCAGCAGTCAACAGGGGGCTTGGAGCAATCAGCCCCAGCATTTT. It is translated as CASSQQGAWSNQPQHF.

This clonotype was recorded many times. The V call is TRBV29-1, the J call TRBJ2-5, with 11 bases lining up with TRBD2. J lost 5 bases, V lost 2 bases, and 10 bases had no gene match. The CDR3 is 16 residues long. From germline, CDR1 is SQVTM and CDR2 ANQGSEA. CDR3: CSVEKWSSGGAETQYF. In DNA, the CDR3 is TGCAGCGTTGAAAAGTGGAGTAGCGGGGGGGCGGAGACCCAGTACTTC.

The chain combines TRBV7-2 with TRBJ2-7; TRBD2 matches at 10 bases. Germline trimming cut 5 bases from V and 0 bases from J; bases unmatched to any gene: 10. Looked up from germline, CDR1 is SGHTA and CDR2 is FQGNSA. The CDR3 totals 17 residues. The CDR3 is CASSTRGTSVSSYEQYF. The CDR3 DNA reads TGTGCCAGCAGCACCCGTGGGACTAGCGTGTCCTCCTACGAGCAGTACTTC.

The chain employs TRBV9 and TRBJ2-3, with 15 bases matching TRBD2. Germline CDR1 and CDR2: SGDLS and YYNGEE. J lost 4 bases, V lost 0 bases, and 6 bases had no gene match. CDR3 length: 18 residues. The CDR3 region has the DNA TGTGCCAGCAGCGTAGAAAAAGGACTAGCGGGGGGGCCAGATACGCAGTATTTT. Amino acid sequence: CASSVEKGLAGGPDTQYF.

The chain employs TRBV19 and TRBJ1-4; D remains ambiguous. CDR1 is LNHDA, CDR2 SQIVND, per germline (reference sequence). The germline V and J ends were trimmed by 8 bases and 3 bases, with 10 bases remaining between them. This CDR3 region has 13 residues. CDR3 amino acids: CASAMVANEKLFF. The CDR3 nucleotides read TGTGCCAGTGCAATGGTGGCTAATGAAAAACTGTTTTTT.

This clonotype was observed at least ten times. The genes are TRBV12-3 or TRBV12-4 and TRBJ2-7; 8 bases agree with TRBD2. This CDR3 has 13 residues. V lost 5 bases and J lost 5; bases outside the gene matches: 5. The CDR3 loop reads CASSAGLEDEQYF. In DNA form, the CDR3 reads TGTGCCAGCAGTGCGGGACTAGAAGACGAGCAGTACTTC.

The chain recombines TRBV4-3 with TRBJ2-5, with D maybe TRBD1 (6 bases). The germline gives CDR1 LGHNA, CDR2 YSLEER. The CDR3 has 16 amino acids. Trimming left V 2 bases short and J 5 bases short, with 18 bases between. The CDR3 DNA follows: TGCGCCAGCAGCCAAACCCCCTTGCGTAGGGGGGAGACCCAGTACTTC. Amino acid sequence: CASSQTPLRRGETQYF.

This chain joins TRBV9 and TRBJ2-2; D not certain. CDR1 is SGDLS, CDR2 YYNGEE, per germline. The CDR3 has 15 amino acids. The ends were cut back, 1 base at V and 2 bases at J, with 9 bases in the middle. The CDR3 is CASSVLGSNTGELFF. The DNA of the CDR3 is TGTGCCAGCAGCGTATTGGGCTCCAACACCGGGGAGCTGTTTTTT.

The chain recombines TRBV12-3 or TRBV12-4 with TRBJ1-5; D ambiguous. The germline V and J ends were trimmed by 4 bases and 7 bases, with 17 bases remaining between them. The CDR3 extends over 15 amino acids. CDR3 nucleotides: TGTGCCAGCAGTTCTGACGGCGGCGTGGGACAGCCCCAGCATTTT. It specifies CASSSDGGVGQPQHF.

This clonotype appeared a few times. The chain uses TRBV12-5 and TRBJ2-3, with TRBD2 identical over 13 bases. V shed 5 bases, J shed 0 bases, and the junction held 14 bases outside the gene matches. The CDR3 has 20 residues. Germline CDR1 reads LGHNT; CDR2 reads FRNRAP. CDR3 nucleotide sequence: TGTGCTAGTGGTCAACGCTACCTCGGGACTAGCGGGACAAGCACAGATACGCAGTATTTT. It specifies CASGQRYLGTSGTSTDTQYF.

This clonotype was picked up many times. The chain links TRBV12-3 or TRBV12-4 to TRBJ2-7, with D perhaps TRBD2 (5 bases). This CDR3 is built from 16 residues. The V and J ends lost 5 bases and 0 bases respectively, with 17 bases between them. CDR3 nucleotides: TGTGCCAGCAGTATTTTCACTAGGGCCAACTCCTACGAGCAGTACTTC. Its protein is CASSIFTRANSYEQYF.

This clonotype was counted a few times. The chain is built from TRBV12-3 or TRBV12-4 and TRBJ2-1; TRBD2 might be the D (5 bases). The CDR3 contains 14 residues. V dropped 6 bases and J dropped 7 bases, with 16 bases sitting between them. CDR3 bases: TGTGCCAGCAGCATAACTAGTTATAGGAATGAGCAGTTCTTC. This translates into CASSITSYRNEQFF.

This clonotype turned up a few times. The chain couples TRBV29-1 to TRBJ1-1; D is unresolved. The V end lost 1 base, the J end lost 6 bases, and 9 bases lay between the germline ends. The germline gives CDR1 SQVTM, CDR2 ANQGSEA. This CDR3 contains 12 residues. CDR3 sequence (DNA): TGCAGCGTTGAAGGACGTCAGGCTGAAGCTTTCTTT. It specifies CSVEGRQAEAFF.

This clonotype was recorded many times. J is TRBJ1-1 and V is TRBV6-5; the D is unclear. This CDR3 spans 17 amino acids. Germline CDR1 MNHEY, CDR2 SVGAGI. V lost 0 bases, J lost 3 bases, and 17 bases lay in between. The CDR3 is CASSYSGFWGGDTEAFF. The CDR3 bases are TGTGCCAGCAGTTACTCCGGTTTCTGGGGTGGGGACACTGAAGCTTTCTTT.

This clonotype was seen a handful of times. This chain joins TRBV25-1 and TRBJ2-7, with D unresolved. CDR3 length: 13 residues. The ends were cut back, 4 bases at V and 4 bases at J, with 11 bases in the middle. Germline CDR1 is MGHDK and CDR2 is SYGVNS. The CDR3 is CASSADWIYEQYF. The CDR3 DNA sequence: TGTGCCAGCAGTGCTGACTGGATTTACGAGCAGTACTTC.

The CDR3 spells CASRRGIRETQYF. The CDR3 region has the DNA TGTGCCAGCAGAAGGGGGATAAGGGAGACCCAGTACTTC. The gene calls are TRBV28 and TRBJ2-5, with a possible D match to TRBD1 (6 bases). V was shortened by 6 bases and J by 5 bases, with 13 bases between the two germline ends. Germline loops: CDR1 MDHEN, CDR2 SYDVKM. The CDR3 loop spans 13 amino acids. The whole variable domain, filled in from reference TRBV28 and TRBJ2-5, reads DVKVTQSSRYLVKRTGEKVFLECVQDMDHENMFWYRQDPGLGLRLIYFSYDVKMKEKGDIPEGYSVSREKKERFSLILESASTNQTSMYLCASRRGIRETQYFGPGTRLLVL.

This clonotype was seen only a few times. V gene TRBV7-2 combines with J gene TRBJ1-5; D is unclear. This CDR3 is built from 17 residues. V lost 0 bases and J lost 2, with 14 bases in between. The germline gives CDR1 SGHTA, CDR2 FQGNSA. Here the CDR3 reads CASSLAASTGRNQPQHF. The DNA of the CDR3 is TGTGCCAGCAGCTTAGCCGCCTCGACTGGGCGCAATCAGCCCCAGCATTTT.

This clonotype was picked up a small number of times. This chain connects TRBV7-2 to TRBJ2-5, with a possible D match to TRBD2 (6 bases). V was trimmed by 7 bases and J by 2 bases, leaving 17 bases between them. The V gene's germline CDR1 is SGHTA and CDR2 FQGNSA. The CDR3 sequence is 15 residues long. This CDR3 reads CASTPDAGKQETQYF. The CDR3 nucleotides are TGTGCCAGCACCCCCGATGCGGGGAAGCAAGAGACCCAGTACTTC. Using reference TRBV7-2 and TRBJ2-5 for the parts outside the CDR3, the full variable domain is GAGVSQSPSNKVTEKGKDVELRCDPISGHTALYWYRQSLGQGLEFLIYFQGNSAPDKSGLPSDRFSAERTGGSVSTLTIQRTQQEDSAVYLCASTPDAGKQETQYFGPGTRLLVL.

This clonotype was counted only a few times. The chain has TRBV6-5 and TRBJ1-2; 7 bases fit TRBD1. The germline CDR1 and CDR2 sequences are MNHEY and SVGAGI. The CDR3 is made up of 18 amino acids. V was clipped by 0 bases and J by 0 bases; unmatched bases: 10. Here the CDR3 reads CASSYSSGTVTPNYGYTF. The CDR3 nucleotides read TGTGCCAGCAGTTACTCCAGCGGGACAGTAACACCTAACTATGGCTACACCTTC.

This clonotype was picked up many times. The genes are TRBV28 and TRBJ2-1; D is possibly TRBD1 (6 bases). Germline values: CDR1 MDHEN, CDR2 SYDVKM. Trimming stripped 1 base from V and 1 base from J, with 11 bases between. The CDR3 totals 16 residues. CDR3 loop: CASSLYPQGSYNEQFF. The DNA for the CDR3 is TGTGCCAGCAGTTTATATCCGCAGGGGTCCTACAATGAGCAGTTCTTC.

The V call is TRBV7-2, the J call TRBJ2-3; TRBD1 or TRBD2 may be the D gene (5 bases each). Trimming left V 3 bases short and J 3 bases short, with 10 bases between. Germline CDR1 and CDR2: SGHTA and FQGNSA. This CDR3 spans 14 amino acids. As DNA, the CDR3 is TGTGCCAGCAGCTTTATCGGGGCAACAGATACGCAGTATTTT. Amino acids: CASSFIGATDTQYF.

The V and J genes are TRBV15 and TRBJ1-1, with TRBD1 matching over 8 bases. V lost 4 bases, J lost 4 bases, and 5 bases stayed unmatched. From germline, CDR1 is LNHNV and CDR2 YYDKDF (reference sequence). CDR3 length: 14 amino acids. The CDR3 DNA sequence: TGTGCCACCAGCACGGACAGGGCGGCCACTGAAGCTTTCTTT. It yields the protein CATSTDRAATEAFF.